This entry describes one T cell receptor (beta chain). The sample belongs to a study of T cell clones after liver transplantation. TCRdb's copy holds only in-frame clones and misses some; the assay was immunoSEQ multiplex PCR. There are tens of thousands of clones in the sample; approximately 87% occur only once, and 13% to 15% lies in the top ten. Germline V lookup: CDR1 SGHTA, CDR2 FQGTGA. This CDR3 is built from 16 residues. With 5 bases clipped from V and 2 bases from J, the junction kept 6 bases outside the gene matches. The clonotype comes from a human patient who received a liver transplant. Part of the T cells may come from the graft donor. This specimen was CD8+ T cells from blood, taken 12 months after liver transplant. The V gene is TRBV7-3, the J gene TRBJ2-1, with 10 bases aligning to TRBD1. CDR3 coding DNA: TGTGCCAGCAGCGCCGGGACAGGGGTCGCCTACAATGAGCAGTTCTTC. Protein: CASSAGTGVAYNEQFF.